These 9 T cell receptor beta chains were all obtained from the same sample, sequenced in a study of shared clonotypes between healthy human individuals. Method: immunoSEQ multiplex PCR; TCRdb's copy keeps in-frame clones and lacks some. The sample includes 800,000 to 1,200,000 clones, 75% to 85% of them seen just once. The specimen was memory CD4+ T cells from PBMCs. Subset reported: CD45RA-negative fraction. The receptors come from a man aged 18-30 years in good health. Some clones in this sample may be carry-over from other donors' samples.

The chain recombines TRBV29-1 with TRBJ1-5; 10 nucleotides match TRBD1. CDR3 length equals 17 residues. Germline V gene data show CDR1 as SQVTM and CDR2 as ANQGSEA. Losses at the gene ends were 8 bases for V and 0 bases for J; bases not matched to a gene: 13. The CDR3 reads CSRHPGQGTYSNQPQHF. CDR3 nucleotide sequence: TGCAGCCGTCATCCGGGACAGGGGACGTATAGCAATCAGCCCCAGCATTTT.

The V gene is TRBV10-1, the J gene TRBJ2-2; TRBD2 matches 12 bases. V was clipped by 2 bases and J by 7 bases; unmatched bases: 2. The CDR3 contains 15 residues. Germline V gene data show CDR1 as WNHNN and CDR2 as SYGVQD (reference sequence). The DNA for the CDR3 is TGCGCCAGCAGTGAGCTAGCGGGAGGGCGCGGGGAGCTGTTTTTT. Its protein product is CASSELAGGRGELFF.

The chain uses TRBV4-1 and TRBJ2-6; D is uncertain. This CDR3 has 17 amino acids. The germline CDR1 and CDR2 sequences are MGHRA and YSYEKL. V lost 0 bases and J lost 1, with 10 bases in between. CDR3 in amino acids: CASSQEIPFSGANVLTF. CDR3 sequence (DNA): TGCGCCAGCAGCCAAGAGATACCATTTTCTGGGGCCAACGTCCTGACTTTC.

This clone was detected ten times or more. This sample also contains other DNA sequences that code for the same CDR3. This chain uses TRBV11-2 with TRBJ2-2; D unclear. The CDR3 totals 12 residues. Germline CDR1 is SGHAT and CDR2 is FQNNGV. Trimming took 0 bases from V and 5 from J, leaving 1 base between them. The CDR3 loop is CASSLDTGELFF. CDR3 sequence (DNA): TGTGCCAGCAGCTTAGATACCGGGGAGCTGTTTTTT.

The genes are TRBV28 and TRBJ1-5; 7 bases fit TRBD1. Germline trimming cut 6 bases from V and 0 bases from J; bases unmatched to any gene: 8. The CDR3 length is 16 residues. CDR1 and CDR2 from the germline V gene are MDHEN and SYDVKM. The CDR3 DNA follows: TGTGCCAGCAGCGGACAGGTTATACATAGCAATCAGCCCCAGCATTTT. Protein: CASSGQVIHSNQPQHF.

This chain links TRBV5-1 with TRBJ2-7; D is unresolved. CDR1 and CDR2 (germline): SGHRS, YFSETQ. Trimming pared 0 bases from V and 2 bases from J, leaving 12 bases between. The CDR3 has 15 residues. CDR3 region: CASSLGATPPYEQYF. The CDR3 region has the DNA TGCGCCAGCAGCTTGGGAGCGACACCACCCTACGAGCAGTACTTC.

This chain uses TRBV7-3 with TRBJ2-2; D is perhaps TRBD2 (6 bases). The CDR3 contains 13 residues. Germline lookup yields CDR1 SGHTA and CDR2 FQGTGA. V was clipped by 5 bases and J by 6 bases, with 10 bases between them. This CDR3 reads CASSAAGPGELFF. The CDR3 DNA follows: TGTGCCAGCAGCGCCGCGGGGCCCGGGGAGCTGTTTTTT.

This clone was counted a few times. The chain recombines TRBV5-5 with TRBJ2-1; D ambiguous. The CDR3 is 13 amino acids. Germline assignment: CDR1 SGHKS and CDR2 YYEKEE (reference sequence). V was cut by 7 bases and J by 8 bases, with 16 bases left in between. The CDR3 protein is CASGSVSSDEQFF. CDR3 in DNA: TGTGCCAGCGGCTCTGTTAGTTCGGATGAGCAGTTCTTC.

This clone was seen just once. V usage is TRBV20-1 and J usage is TRBJ2-1; no firm D call. In germline, CDR1 is DFQATT, CDR2 SNEGSKA (reference sequence). The CDR3 consists of 11 residues. The V end was cut by 2 bases, the J end by 6 bases, with 5 bases between. The CDR3 DNA reads TGCAGTGCTAGACCTATCAATGAGCAGTTCTTC. Translated, it gives CSARPINEQFF.